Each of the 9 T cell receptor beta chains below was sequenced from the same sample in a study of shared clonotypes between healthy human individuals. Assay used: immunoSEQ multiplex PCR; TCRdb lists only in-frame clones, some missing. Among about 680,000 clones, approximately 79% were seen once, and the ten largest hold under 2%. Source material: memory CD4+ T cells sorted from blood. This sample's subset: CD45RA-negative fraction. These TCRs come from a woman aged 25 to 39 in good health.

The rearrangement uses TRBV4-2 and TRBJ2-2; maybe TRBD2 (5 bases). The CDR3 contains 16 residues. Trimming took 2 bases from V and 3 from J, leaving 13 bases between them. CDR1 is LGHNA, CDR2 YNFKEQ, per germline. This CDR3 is CASSQIAREDTGELFF. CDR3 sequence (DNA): TGTGCCAGCAGCCAAATTGCCCGGGAAGACACCGGGGAGCTGTTTTTT.

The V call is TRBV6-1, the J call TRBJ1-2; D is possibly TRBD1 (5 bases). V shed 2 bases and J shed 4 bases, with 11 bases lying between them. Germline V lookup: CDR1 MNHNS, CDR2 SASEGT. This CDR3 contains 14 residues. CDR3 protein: CASSERGSAYGYTF. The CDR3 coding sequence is TGTGCCAGCAGTGAAAGGGGCAGCGCCTATGGCTACACCTTC.

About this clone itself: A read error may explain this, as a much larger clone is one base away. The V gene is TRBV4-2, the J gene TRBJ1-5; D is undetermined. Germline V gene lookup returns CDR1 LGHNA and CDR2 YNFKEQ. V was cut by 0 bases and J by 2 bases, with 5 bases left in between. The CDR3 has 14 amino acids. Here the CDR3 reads CASSQDPGNQPQHF. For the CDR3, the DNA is TGTGCCAGCAGCCAAGATCCAGGCAATCAGCCCCAGCATTTT.

The DNA of the CDR3 is TGCGCCAGCAGCTTGGTGAGCGGGACTGGGGCCGGGGAGCTGTTTTTT. It codes for CASSLVSGTGAGELFF. The V and J genes are TRBV5-1 and TRBJ2-2; TRBD2 matches at 7 bases. The CDR3 is made up of 16 amino acids. The germline V gene has CDR1 SGHRS and CDR2 YFSETQ. V lost 0 bases to trimming and J lost 6 bases; unmatched junction nucleotides: 8. The whole variable domain, remainder taken from reference TRBV5-1 and TRBJ2-2, is KAGVTQTPRYLIKTRGQQVTLSCSPISGHRSVSWYQQTPGQGLQFLFEYFSETQRNKGNFPGRFSGRQFSNSRSEMNVSTLELGDSALYLCASSLVSGTGAGELFFGEGSRLTVL.

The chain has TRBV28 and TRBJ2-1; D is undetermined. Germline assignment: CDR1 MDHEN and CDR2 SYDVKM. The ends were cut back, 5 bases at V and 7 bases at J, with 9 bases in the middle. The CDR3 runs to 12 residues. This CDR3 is CASSDSGNEQFF. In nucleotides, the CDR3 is TGTGCCAGCAGTGACTCCGGGAATGAGCAGTTCTTC. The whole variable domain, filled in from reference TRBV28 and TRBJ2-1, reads DVKVTQSSRYLVKRTGEKVFLECVQDMDHENMFWYRQDPGLGLRLIYFSYDVKMKEKGDIPEGYSVSREKKERFSLILESASTNQTSMYLCASSDSGNEQFFGPGTRLTVL.

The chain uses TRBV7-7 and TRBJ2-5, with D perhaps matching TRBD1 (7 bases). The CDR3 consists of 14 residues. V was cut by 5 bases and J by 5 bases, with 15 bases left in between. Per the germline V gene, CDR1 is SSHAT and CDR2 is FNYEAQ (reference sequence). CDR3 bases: TGTGCCAGCAGCCAAGACAGGGCGGGGGAGACCCAGTACTTC. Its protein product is CASSQDRAGETQYF.

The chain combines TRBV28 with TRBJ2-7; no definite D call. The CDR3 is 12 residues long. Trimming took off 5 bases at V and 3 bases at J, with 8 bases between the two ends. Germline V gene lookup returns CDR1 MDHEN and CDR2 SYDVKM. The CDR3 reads CASSKIIYEQYF. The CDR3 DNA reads TGTGCCAGCAGTAAAATAATCTACGAGCAGTACTTC.

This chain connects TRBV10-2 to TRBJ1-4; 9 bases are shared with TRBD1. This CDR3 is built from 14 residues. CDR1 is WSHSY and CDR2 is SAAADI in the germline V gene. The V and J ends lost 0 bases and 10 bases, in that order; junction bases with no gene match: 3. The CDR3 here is CASSESGQGVKLFF. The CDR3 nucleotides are TGCGCCAGCAGTGAGTCGGGACAGGGCGTAAAACTGTTTTTT.

The CDR3: CASSRAGLYNEQFF. CDR3 nucleotide sequence: TGCGCCAGCAGCCGAGCCGGACTGTACAATGAGCAGTTCTTC. The rearrangement links TRBV4-1 to TRBJ2-1; D is possibly TRBD2 (5 bases). This CDR3 comprises 14 residues. CDR1 MGHRA and CDR2 YSYEKL come from the germline V gene. The ends were cut back, 4 bases at V and 4 bases at J, with 11 bases in the middle.